This T cell receptor beta chain derives from a study of control samples from healthy donors and cancer patients (dated by TCRdb to 2019 to 2021). To note about this clone: The clone's antigen remains unknown. Base quality data are lacking; no much larger clone is found one base away.

The library was produced with the immunoSEQ multiplex PCR assay. The source is immuneACCESS, and TCRdb retained only in-frame sequences with V and J called. Part of the clones is not carried over; for the studies checked, unresolved V genes explain less than half of this, and the remainder is unexplained. The sample includes about 140,000 clones, with more than 80% observed a single time. About 7.1% of the sample goes to the ten largest clones. Reading from cysteine to phenylalanine, the CDR3 counts 14 amino acids. The entry retains the CDR3 DNA only, 42 bases that are in frame from base 1. Relative to germline, V is 0 bases shorter and J is 4 bases shorter, with 8 bases between their ends. CDR1 and CDR2 are read off the germline V gene as SGDLS and YYNGEE.

The sequencing sample was made of blood. Rearrangement joined TRBV9 to TRBJ2-1, with the D gene not confidently named. This sequence originates from a man aged 18 to 29 in good health. The nucleotides are TGTGCCAGCAGCGTAGACGTGAATTACAATGAGCAGTTCTTC. This sequence encodes CASSVDVNYNEQFF.